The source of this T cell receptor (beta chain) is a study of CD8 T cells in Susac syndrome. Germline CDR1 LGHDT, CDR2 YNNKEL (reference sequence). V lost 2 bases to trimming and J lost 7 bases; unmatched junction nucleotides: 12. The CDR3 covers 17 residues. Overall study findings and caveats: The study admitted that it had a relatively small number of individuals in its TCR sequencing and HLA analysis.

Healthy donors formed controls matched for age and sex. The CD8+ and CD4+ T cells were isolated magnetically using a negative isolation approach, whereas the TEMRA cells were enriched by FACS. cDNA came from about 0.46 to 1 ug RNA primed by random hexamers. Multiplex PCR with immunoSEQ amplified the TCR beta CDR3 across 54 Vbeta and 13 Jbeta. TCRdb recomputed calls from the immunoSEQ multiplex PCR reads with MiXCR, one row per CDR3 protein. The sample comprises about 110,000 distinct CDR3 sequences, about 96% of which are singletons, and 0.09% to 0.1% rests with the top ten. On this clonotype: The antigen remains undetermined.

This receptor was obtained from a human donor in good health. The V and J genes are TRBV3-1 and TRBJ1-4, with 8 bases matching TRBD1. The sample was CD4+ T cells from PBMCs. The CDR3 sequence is CASSQFPGTGVREKLFF. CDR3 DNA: TGTGCCAGCAGCCAATTCCCCGGGACAGGAGTTCGTGAAAAACTGTTTTTT.